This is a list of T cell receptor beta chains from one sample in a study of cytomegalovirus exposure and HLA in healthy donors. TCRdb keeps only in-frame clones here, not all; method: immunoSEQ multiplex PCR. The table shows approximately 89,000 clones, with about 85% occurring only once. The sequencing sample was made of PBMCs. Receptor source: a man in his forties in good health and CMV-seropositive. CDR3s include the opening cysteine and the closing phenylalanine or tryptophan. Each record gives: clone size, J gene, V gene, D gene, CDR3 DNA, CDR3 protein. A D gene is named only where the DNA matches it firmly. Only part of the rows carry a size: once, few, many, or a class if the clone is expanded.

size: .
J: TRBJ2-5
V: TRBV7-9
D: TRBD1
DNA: TGTGCCAGCAGCTTAGCGGGTAGGACAGGGGGCCAAGAGACCCAGTACTTC
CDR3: CASSLAGRTGGQETQYF

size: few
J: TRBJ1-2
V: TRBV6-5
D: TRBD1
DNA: TGTGCCAGCAGTTACTCCGACAGGGGCCACTATGGCTACACCTTC
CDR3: CASSYSDRGHYGYTF

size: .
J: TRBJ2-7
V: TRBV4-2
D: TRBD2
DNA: TGTGCCAGCAGCCAAGAGGCTGGGGGGGGATCCTACGAGCAGTACTTC
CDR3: CASSQEAGGGSYEQYF

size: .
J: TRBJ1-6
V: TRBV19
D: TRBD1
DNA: TGTGCCAGTAGTATCGGGACAGCGGGTAATTCACCCCTCCACTTT
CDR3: CASSIGTAGNSPLHF

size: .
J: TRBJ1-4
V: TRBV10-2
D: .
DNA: TGCGCCAGCATGGAGAAGTTTAATGAAAAACTGTTTTTT
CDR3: CASMEKFNEKLFF

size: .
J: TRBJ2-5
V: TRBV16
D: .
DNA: TGTGCCAGCAGCCAATTGAGGGAGACCCAGTACTTC
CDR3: CASSQLRETQYF

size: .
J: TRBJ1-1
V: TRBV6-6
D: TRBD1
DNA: TGTGCCAGCAGTTATGGACAGGGATGCGAAGCTTTCTTT
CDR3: CASSYGQGCEAFF

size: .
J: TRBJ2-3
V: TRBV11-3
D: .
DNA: TGTGCCAGCAGCTTAGAGAGGAGGGGAGATACGCAGTATTTT
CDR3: CASSLERRGDTQYF

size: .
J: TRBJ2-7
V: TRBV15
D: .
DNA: TGTGCCACCAGCAGAGATGGCGGGTTCGAGCAGTACTTC
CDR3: CATSRDGGFEQYF

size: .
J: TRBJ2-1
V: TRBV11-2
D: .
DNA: TGTGCCAGCAGCTTAGATAGAAATGAGCAGTTCTTC
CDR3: CASSLDRNEQFF

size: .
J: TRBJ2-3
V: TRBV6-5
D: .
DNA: TGTGCCAGCAGTTACTCGACAGCTAGCACAGATACGCAGTATTTT
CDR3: CASSYSTASTDTQYF

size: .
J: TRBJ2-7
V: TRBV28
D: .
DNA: TGTGCCAGCGGGAGCTCCTACGAGCAGTACTTC
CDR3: CASGSSYEQYF

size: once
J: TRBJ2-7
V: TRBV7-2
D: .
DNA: TGTGCCAGCAGCCTACAAAACAGGGTAGAGTACGAGCAGTACTTC
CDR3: CASSLQNRVEYEQYF

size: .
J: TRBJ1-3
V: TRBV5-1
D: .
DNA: TGCGCCAGCTTACCCCAGGGAGGAAACACCATATATTTT
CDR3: CASLPQGGNTIYF

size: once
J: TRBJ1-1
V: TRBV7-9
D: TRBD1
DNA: TGTGCCAGCAGCTCGACAGGGCTTGGATCCACTGAAGCTTTCTTT
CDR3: CASSSTGLGSTEAFF

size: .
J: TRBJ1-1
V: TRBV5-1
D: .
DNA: TGCGCCAGCAGCTTGGATCAGGGGTGGACTGAAGCTTTCTTT
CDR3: CASSLDQGWTEAFF

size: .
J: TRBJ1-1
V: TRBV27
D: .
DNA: TGTGCCAGCAGTTTATTACGGACACCGAACACTGAAGCTTTCTTT
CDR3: CASSLLRTPNTEAFF

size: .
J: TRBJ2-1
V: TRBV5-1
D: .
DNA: TGCGCCAGCAGCTTGTCTACTGTTGAGCAGTTCTTC
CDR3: CASSLSTVEQFF

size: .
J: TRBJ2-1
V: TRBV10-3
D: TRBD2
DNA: TGTGCCATCAGTACCACTAGCGGGGCCTACAATGAGCAGTTCTTC
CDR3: CAISTTSGAYNEQFF

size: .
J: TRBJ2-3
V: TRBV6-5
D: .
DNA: TGTGCCAGCAGTGGTGGCAGCACAGATACGCAGTATTTT
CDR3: CASSGGSTDTQYF

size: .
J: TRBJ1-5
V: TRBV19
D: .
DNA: TGTGCCAGTAGAGTTGGTGGGGCAGGAAATCAGCCCCAGCATTTT
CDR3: CASRVGGAGNQPQHF

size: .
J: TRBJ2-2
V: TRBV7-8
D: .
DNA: TGTGCCAGCAGCTTAGCTGTCGGGGTGAACACCGGGGAGCTGTTTTTT
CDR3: CASSLAVGVNTGELFF

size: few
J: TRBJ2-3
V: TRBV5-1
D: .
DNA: TGCGCCAGCAGCTTGGAGGTAGCAGGGGATACGCAGTATTTT
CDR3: CASSLEVAGDTQYF

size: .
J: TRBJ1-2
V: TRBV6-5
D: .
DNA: TGTGCCAGCACCCGCGGCGTCCGAGGCTATGGCTACACCTTC
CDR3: CASTRGVRGYGYTF

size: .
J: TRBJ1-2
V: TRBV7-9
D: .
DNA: TGTGCCACCCTCGGGGATGCCTATGGCTACACCTTC
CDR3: CATLGDAYGYTF

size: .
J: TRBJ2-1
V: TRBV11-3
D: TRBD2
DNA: TGTGCCAGCAGCTTGGGACTAGCGGGGGGCCCGTCCTCCTACAATGAGCAGTTCTTC
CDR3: CASSLGLAGGPSSYNEQFF

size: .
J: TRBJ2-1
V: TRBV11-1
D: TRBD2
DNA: TGTGCCAGCAGCATTAGCGGGGGGGCTGTATTGTACAATGAGCAGTTCTTC
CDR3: CASSISGGAVLYNEQFF

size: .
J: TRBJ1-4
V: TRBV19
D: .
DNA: TGTGCCAGTAGTATCATGGTCGGCAGGGCAGCGACTAATGAAAAACTGTTTTTT
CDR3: CASSIMVGRAATNEKLFF

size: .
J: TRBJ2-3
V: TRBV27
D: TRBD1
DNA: TGTGCCAGCAGTCCCCAGGGACAGGGGAAGTATTTT
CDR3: CASSPQGQGKYF

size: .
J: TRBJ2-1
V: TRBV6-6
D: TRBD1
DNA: TGTGCCAGCAGGACGGGACAGGGTATCGATGAGCAGTTCTTC
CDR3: CASRTGQGIDEQFF

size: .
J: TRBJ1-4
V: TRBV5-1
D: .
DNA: TGCGCCAGCAGCGCAGGCCAGATTAATGAAAAACTGTTTTTT
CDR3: CASSAGQINEKLFF

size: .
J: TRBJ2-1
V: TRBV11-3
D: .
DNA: TGTGCCAGCAGCTACGGAACGGGACTTAGGAAGGATGAGCAGTTCTTC
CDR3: CASSYGTGLRKDEQFF

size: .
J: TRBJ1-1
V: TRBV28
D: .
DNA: TGTGCCAGCAGTTTAGACGTACGGGGAGCTTTCTTT
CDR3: CASSLDVRGAFF

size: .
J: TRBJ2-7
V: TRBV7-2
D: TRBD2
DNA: TGTGCCAGCAGTCCCCGACTAGCGGGATCCTACGAGCAGTACTTC
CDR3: CASSPRLAGSYEQYF

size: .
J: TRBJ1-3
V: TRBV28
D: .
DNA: TGTGCCAGCAGTTTACGCCCAGGGGCAGGTTGCACCATATATTTT
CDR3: CASSLRPGAGCTIYF

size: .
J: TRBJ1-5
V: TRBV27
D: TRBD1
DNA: TGTGCCAGCAGTGGGACAGGCAATCAGCCCCAGCATTTT
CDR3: CASSGTGNQPQHF

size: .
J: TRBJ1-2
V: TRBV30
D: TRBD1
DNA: TGTGCCTGGAGTCACGACAGGGGATATGGCTACACCTTC
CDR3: CAWSHDRGYGYTF

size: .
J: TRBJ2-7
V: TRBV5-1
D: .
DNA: TGCGCCAGCAGCTTGCCATCAACTGACAAGTACTTC
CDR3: CASSLPSTDKYF

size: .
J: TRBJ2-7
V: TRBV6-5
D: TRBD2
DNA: TGTGCCAGCAGTTACAGGACTAGATCATCCTACGAGCAGTACTTC
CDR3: CASSYRTRSSYEQYF

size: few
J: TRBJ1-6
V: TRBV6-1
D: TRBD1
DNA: TGTGCCAGCAGTGAAGCTGAGACAGGGGTTTCACCCCTCCACTTT
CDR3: CASSEAETGVSPLHF

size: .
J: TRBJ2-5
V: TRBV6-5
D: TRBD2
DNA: TGTGCCAGCAGTTACCAGCGGGGGGGCCCACAGACCCAGTACTTC
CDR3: CASSYQRGGPQTQYF

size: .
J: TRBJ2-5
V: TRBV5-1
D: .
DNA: TGCGCCAGCAGCTCAGAGGGCCTGGGCCAGTACTTC
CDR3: CASSSEGLGQYF

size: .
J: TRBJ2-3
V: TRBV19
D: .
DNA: TGTGCCAGTAGGGCAGGGTCGCGCACAGATACGCAGTATTTT
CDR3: CASRAGSRTDTQYF

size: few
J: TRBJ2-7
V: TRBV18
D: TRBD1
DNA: TGTGCCAGCTCACCCTCAACAGGGGGCGAGCAGTACTTC
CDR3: CASSPSTGGEQYF

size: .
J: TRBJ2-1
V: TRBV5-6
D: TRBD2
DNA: TGTGCCAGCAGCGGTGGGGAGGGCTGGTACAATGAGCAGTTCTTC
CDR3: CASSGGEGWYNEQFF

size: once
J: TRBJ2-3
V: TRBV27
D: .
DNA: TGTGCCAGCAGTTTATTGGCGGGATACGGCACAGATACGCAGTATTTT
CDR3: CASSLLAGYGTDTQYF